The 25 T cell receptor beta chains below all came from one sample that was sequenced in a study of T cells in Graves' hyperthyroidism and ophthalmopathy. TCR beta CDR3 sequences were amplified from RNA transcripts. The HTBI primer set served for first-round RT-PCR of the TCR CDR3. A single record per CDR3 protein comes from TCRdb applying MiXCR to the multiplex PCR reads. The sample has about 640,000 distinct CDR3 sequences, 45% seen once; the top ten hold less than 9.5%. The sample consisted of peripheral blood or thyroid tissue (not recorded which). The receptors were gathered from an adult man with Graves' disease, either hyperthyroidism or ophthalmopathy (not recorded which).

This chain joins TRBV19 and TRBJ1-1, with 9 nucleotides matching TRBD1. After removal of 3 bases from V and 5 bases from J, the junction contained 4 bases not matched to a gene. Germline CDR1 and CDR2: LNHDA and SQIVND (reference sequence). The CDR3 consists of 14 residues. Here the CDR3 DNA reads TGTGCCAGTAGTATTCTGGGACAGGGAACTGAAGCTTTCTTT. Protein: CASSILGQGTEAFF. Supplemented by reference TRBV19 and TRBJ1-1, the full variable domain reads DGGITQSPKYLFRKEGQNVTLSCEQNLNHDAMYWYRQDPGQGLRLIYYSQIVNDFQKGDIAEGYSVSREKKESFPLTVTSAQKNPTAFYLCASSILGQGTEAFFGQGTRLTVV.

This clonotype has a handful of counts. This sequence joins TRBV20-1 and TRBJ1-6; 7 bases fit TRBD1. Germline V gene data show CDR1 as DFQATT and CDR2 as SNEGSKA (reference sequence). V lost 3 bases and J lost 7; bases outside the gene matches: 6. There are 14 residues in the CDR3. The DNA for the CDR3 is TGCAGTGCTAGGTCGGGACAGACGAATTCACCCCTCCACTTT. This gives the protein CSARSGQTNSPLHF.

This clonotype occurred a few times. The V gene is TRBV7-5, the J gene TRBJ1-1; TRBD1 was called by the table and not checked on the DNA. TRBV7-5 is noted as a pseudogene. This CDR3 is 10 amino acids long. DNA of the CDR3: TGTGCCAGGGGAGGTACTGAAGCTTTCTTT. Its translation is CARGGTEAFF.

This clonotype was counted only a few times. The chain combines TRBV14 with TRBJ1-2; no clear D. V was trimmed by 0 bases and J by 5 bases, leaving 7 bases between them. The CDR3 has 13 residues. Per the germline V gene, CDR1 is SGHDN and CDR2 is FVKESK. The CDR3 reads CASSQDFQYGYTF. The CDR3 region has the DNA TGTGCCAGCAGCCAAGATTTCCAGTATGGCTACACCTTC.

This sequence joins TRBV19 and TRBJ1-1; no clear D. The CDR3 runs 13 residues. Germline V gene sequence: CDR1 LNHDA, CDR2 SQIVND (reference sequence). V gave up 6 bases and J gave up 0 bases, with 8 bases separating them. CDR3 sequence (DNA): TGTGCCAGTAGCACGGATATGAACACTGAAGCTTTCTTT. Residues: CASSTDMNTEAFF.

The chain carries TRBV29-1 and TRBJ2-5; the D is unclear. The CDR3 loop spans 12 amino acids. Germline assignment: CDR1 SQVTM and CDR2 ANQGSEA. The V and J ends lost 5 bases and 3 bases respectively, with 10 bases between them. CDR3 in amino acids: CSVLYAEETQYF. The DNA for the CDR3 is TGCAGCGTTTTATACGCCGAAGAGACCCAGTACTTC.

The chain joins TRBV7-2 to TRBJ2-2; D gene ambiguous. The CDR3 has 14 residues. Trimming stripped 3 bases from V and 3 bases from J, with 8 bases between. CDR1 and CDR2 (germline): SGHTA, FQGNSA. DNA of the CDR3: TGTGCCAGCAGCTTTTGGCTCGACACCGGGGAGCTGTTTTTT. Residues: CASSFWLDTGELFF.

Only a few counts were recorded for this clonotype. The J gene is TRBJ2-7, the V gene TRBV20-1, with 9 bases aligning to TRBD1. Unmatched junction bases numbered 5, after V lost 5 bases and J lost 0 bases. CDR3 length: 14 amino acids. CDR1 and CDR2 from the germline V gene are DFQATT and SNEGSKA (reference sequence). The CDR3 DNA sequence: TGCAGTGCTGTCGGGGACAGGGTCTCCTACGAGCAGTACTTC. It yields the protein CSAVGDRVSYEQYF.

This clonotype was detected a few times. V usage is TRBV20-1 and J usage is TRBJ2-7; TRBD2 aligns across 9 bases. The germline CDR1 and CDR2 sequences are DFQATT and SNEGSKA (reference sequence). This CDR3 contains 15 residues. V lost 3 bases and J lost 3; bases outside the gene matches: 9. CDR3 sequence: CSASSSRSGGYEQYF. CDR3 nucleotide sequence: TGCAGTGCTAGTTCGTCGCGTAGCGGGGGCTACGAGCAGTACTTC.

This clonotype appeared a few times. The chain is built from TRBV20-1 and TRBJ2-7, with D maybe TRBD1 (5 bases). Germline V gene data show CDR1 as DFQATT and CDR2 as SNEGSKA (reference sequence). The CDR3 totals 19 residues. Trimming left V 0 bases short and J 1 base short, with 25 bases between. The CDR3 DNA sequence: TGCAGTGCTAGAGATCTTCTTAAGGGGCTGGGTTCAGGGTCCTACGAGCAGTACTTC. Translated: CSARDLLKGLGSGSYEQYF.

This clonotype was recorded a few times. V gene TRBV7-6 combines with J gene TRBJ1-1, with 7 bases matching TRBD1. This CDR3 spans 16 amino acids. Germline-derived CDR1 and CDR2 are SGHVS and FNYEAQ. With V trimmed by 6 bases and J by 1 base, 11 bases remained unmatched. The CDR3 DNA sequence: TGTGCCAGCAGTTTGTTGGGGGACAGCCGGAACACTGAAGCTTTCTTT. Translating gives CASSLLGDSRNTEAFF.

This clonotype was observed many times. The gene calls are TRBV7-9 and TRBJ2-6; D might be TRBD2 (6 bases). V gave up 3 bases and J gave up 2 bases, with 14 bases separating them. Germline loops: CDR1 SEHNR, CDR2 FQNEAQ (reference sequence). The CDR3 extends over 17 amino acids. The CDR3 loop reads CASSFGRRGTGANVLTF. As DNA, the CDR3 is TGTGCCAGCAGCTTTGGCAGGAGGGGTACTGGGGCCAACGTCCTGACTTTC. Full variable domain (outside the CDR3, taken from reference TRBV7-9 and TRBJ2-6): DTGVSQNPRHKITKRGQNVTFRCDPISEHNRLYWYRQTLGQGPEFLTYFQNEAQLEKSRLLSDRFSAERPKGSFSTLEIQRTEQGDSAMYLCASSFGRRGTGANVLTFGAGSRLTVL.

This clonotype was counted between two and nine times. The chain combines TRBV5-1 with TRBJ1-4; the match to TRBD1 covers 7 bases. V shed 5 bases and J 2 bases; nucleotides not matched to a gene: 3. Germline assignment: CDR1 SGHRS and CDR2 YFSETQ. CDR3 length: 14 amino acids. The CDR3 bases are TGCGCCAGCAGAAGGGACAGCACTAATGAAAAACTGTTTTTT. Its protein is CASRRDSTNEKLFF.

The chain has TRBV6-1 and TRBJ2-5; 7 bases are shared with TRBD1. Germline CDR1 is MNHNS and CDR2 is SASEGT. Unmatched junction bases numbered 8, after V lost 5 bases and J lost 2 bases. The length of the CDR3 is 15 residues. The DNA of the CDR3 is TGTGCCAGCAGTTATCAAACAGGGGCACAAGAGACCCAGTACTTC. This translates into CASSYQTGAQETQYF.

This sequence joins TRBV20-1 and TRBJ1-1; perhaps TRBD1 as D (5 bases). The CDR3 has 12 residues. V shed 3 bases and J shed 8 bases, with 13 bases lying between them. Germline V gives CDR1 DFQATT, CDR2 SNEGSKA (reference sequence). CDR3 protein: CSASLGEPEAFF. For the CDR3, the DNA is TGCAGTGCTAGTCTAGGGGAGCCGGAAGCTTTCTTT.

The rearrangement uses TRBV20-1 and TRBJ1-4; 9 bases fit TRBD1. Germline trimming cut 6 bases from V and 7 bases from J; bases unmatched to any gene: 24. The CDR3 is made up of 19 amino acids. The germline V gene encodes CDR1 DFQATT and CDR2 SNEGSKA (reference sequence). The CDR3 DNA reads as TGCAGTGCCTTACAGGGGGCTATAGCTACGGGACAGTTCCTTGAAAAACTGTTTTTT. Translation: CSALQGAIATGQFLEKLFF.

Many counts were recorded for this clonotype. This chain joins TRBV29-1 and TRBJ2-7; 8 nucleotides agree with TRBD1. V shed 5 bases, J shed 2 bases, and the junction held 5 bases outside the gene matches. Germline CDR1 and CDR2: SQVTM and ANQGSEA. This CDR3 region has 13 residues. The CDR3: CSVLNRGTYEQYF. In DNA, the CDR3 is TGCAGCGTTCTAAACAGGGGGACCTACGAGCAGTACTTC.

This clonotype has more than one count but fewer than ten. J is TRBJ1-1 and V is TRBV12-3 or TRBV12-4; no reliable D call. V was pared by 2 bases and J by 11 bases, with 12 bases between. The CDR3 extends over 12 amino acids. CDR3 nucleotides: TGTGCCAGCAGTTTAAGGATTTCGGGGGCTTTCTTT. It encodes CASSLRISGAFF.

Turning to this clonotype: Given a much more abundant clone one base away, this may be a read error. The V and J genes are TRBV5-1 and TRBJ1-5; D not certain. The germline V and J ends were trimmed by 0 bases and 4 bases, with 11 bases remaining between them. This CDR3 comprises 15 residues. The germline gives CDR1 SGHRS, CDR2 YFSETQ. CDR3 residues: CASSLERGLNQPQHF. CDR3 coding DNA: TGCGCCAGCAGCTTGGAGAGAGGGCTGAATCAGCCCCAGCATTTT.

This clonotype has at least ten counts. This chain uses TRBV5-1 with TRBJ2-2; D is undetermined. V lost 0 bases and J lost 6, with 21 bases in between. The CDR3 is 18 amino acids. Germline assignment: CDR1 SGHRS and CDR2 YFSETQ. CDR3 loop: CASSLALRTVAFPGELFF. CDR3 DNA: TGCGCCAGCAGCTTGGCCTTACGTACAGTAGCCTTCCCCGGGGAGCTGTTTTTT.

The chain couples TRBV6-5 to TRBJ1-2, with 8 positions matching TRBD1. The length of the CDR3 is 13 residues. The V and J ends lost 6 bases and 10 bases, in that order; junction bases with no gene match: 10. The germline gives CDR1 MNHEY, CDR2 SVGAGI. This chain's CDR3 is CASRQGARVVYTF. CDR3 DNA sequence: TGTGCCAGCAGGCAGGGGGCTAGGGTGGTCTACACCTTC.

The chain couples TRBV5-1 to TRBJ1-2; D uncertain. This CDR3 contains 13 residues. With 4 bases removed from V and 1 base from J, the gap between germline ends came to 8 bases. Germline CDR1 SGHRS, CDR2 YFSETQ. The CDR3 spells CASSPQSNYGYTF. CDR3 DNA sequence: TGCGCCAGCAGCCCTCAGAGTAACTATGGCTACACCTTC.

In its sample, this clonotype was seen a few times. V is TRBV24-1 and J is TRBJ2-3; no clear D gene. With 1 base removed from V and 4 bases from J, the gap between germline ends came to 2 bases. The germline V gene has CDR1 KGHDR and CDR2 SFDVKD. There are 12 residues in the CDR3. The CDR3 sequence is CATSDFADTQYF. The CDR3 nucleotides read TGTGCCACCAGTGATTTCGCAGATACGCAGTATTTT.

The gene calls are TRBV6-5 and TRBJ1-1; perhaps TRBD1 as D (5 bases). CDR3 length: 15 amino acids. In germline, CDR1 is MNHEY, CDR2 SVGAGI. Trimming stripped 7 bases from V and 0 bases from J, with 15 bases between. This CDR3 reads CASNPRQIMNTEAFF. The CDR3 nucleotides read TGTGCCAGCAACCCACGACAGATAATGAACACTGAAGCTTTCTTT.

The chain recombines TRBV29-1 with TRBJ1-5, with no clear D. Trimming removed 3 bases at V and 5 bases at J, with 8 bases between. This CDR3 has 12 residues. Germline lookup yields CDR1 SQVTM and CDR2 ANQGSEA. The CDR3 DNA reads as TGCAGCGTTGATCGGACCGATCAGCCCCAGCATTTT. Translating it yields CSVDRTDQPQHF.